This T cell receptor (beta chain) was profiled in a study of T cell responses to AZD1222 COVID-19 vaccine. General study results and limits: Vaccination with two AZD1222 doses was followed by a rise in Spike-specific TCR breadth and depth.

Regarding this clone: What it binds is not known.

This CDR3 is built from 14 residues. V dropped 0 bases and J dropped 2 bases, with 9 bases sitting between them. Germline-derived CDR1 and CDR2 are SGHRS and YFSETQ. Sequencing was performed with immunoSEQ multiplex PCR; in TCRdb, only in-frame clones are kept and a portion is missing. Found here are 60,000 to 80,000 clones, over 70% of them singletons; the top ten hold around 48%. The clonotype was recovered from an adult who received the AZD1222 COVID-19 vaccine. The sequencing here drew on peripheral blood, taken 28 days after the second AZD1222 dose. The chain carries TRBV5-1 and TRBJ2-7, with D possibly being TRBD1 (5 bases). In DNA, the CDR3 is TGCGCCAGCAGCTTGGGCCAGGGCGCCTACGAGCAGTACTTC. Translation gives CASSLGQGAYEQYF. Full variable domain (missing parts from reference TRBV5-1 and TRBJ2-7): KAGVTQTPRYLIKTRGQQVTLSCSPISGHRSVSWYQQTPGQGLQFLFEYFSETQRNKGNFPGRFSGRQFSNSRSEMNVSTLELGDSALYLCASSLGQGAYEQYFGPGTRLTVT.